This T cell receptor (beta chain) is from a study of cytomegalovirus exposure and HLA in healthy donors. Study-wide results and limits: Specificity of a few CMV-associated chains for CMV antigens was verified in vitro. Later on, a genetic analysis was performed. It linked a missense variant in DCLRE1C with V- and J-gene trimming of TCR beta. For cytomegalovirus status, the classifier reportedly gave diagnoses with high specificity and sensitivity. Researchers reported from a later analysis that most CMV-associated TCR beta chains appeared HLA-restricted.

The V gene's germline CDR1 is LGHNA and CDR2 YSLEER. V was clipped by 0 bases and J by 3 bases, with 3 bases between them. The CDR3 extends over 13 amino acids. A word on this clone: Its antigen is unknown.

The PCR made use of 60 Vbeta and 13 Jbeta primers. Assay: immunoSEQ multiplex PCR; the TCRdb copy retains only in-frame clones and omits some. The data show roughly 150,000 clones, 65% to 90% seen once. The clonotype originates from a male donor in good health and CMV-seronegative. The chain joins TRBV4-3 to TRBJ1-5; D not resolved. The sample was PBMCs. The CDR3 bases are TGCGCCAGCAGCCAAGATCTCAATCAGCCCCAGCATTTT. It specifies CASSQDLNQPQHF.